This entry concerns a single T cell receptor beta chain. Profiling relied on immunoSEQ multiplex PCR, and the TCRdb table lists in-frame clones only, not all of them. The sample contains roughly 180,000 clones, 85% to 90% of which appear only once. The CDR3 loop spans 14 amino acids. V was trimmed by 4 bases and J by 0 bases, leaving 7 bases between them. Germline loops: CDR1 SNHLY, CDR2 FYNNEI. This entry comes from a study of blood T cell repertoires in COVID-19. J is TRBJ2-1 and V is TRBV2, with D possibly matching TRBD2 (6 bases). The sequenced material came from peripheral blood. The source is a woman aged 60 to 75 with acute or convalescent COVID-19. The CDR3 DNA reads TGTGCCAGCAGTGTGGGAGGCTCCTACAATGAGCAGTTCTTC. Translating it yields CASSVGGSYNEQFF.